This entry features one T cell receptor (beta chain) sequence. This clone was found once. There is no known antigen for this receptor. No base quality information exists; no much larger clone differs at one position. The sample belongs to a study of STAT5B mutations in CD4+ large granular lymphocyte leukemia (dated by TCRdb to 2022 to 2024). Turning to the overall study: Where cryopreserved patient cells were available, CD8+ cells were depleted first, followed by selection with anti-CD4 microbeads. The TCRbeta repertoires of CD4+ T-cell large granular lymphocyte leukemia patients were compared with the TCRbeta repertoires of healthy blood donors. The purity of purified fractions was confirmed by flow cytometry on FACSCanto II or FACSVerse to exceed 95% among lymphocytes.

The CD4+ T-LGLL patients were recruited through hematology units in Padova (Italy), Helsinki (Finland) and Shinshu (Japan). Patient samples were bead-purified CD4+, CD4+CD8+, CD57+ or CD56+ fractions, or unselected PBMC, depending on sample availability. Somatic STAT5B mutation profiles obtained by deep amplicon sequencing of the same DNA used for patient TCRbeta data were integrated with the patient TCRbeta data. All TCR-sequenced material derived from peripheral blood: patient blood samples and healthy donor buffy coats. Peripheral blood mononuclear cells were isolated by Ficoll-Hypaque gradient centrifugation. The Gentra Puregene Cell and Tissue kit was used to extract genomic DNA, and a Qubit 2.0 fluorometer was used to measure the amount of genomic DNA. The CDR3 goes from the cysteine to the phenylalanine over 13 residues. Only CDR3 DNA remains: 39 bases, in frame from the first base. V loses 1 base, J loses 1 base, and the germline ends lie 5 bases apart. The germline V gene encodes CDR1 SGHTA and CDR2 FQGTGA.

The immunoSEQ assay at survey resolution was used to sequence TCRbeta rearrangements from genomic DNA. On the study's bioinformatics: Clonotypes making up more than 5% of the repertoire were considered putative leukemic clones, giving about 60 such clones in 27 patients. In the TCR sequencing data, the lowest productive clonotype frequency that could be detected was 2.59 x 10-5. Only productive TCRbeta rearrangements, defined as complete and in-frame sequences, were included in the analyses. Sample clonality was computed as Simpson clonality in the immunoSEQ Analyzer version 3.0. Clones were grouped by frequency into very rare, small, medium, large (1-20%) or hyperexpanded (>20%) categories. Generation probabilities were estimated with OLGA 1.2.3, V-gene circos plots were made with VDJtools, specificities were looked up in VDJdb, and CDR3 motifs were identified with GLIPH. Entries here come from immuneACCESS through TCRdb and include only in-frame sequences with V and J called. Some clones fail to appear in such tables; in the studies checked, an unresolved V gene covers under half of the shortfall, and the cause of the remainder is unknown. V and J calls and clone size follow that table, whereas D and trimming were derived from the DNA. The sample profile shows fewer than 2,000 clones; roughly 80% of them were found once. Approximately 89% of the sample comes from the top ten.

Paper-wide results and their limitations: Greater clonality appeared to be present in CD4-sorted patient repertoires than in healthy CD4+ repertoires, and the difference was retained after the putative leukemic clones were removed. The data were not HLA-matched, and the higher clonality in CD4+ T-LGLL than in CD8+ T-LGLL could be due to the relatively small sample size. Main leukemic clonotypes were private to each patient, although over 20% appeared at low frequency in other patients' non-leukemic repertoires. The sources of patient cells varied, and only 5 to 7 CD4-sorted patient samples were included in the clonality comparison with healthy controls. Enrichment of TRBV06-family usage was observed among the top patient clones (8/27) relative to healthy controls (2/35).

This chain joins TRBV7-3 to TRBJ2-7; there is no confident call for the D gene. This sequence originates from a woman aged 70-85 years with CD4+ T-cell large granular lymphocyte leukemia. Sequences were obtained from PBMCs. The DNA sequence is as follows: TGTGCCAGCAGCTTAAGCGGATCCTACGAGCAGTACTTC. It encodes CASSLSGSYEQYF.